This TCR beta chain emerged from a study of T cells in Graves' hyperthyroidism and ophthalmopathy. Study-wide findings and caveats: Ophthalmopathy got predicted by the model a median about 6.7 months before its onset. From stable hyperthyroidism, ophthalmopathy was set apart by a 13 V-J model.

With 2 bases removed from V and 0 bases from J, the gap between germline ends came to 16 bases. The CDR3 runs 18 residues. Looked up from germline, CDR1 is LGHDT and CDR2 is YNNKEL (reference sequence). Amplification targeted TCR beta CDR3 regions from RNA transcripts. Primed by the HTBI set, a first-round RT-PCR was run on the TCR CDR3. MiXCR, run by TCRdb on the multiplex PCR reads, gives a single entry per CDR3 protein. The table lists more than 350,000 distinct CDR3 sequences, about 18% of them singletons. This clonotype was counted at least ten times. The target antigen is unknown. Each patient was aged 18 to 65 and had newly diagnosed hyperthyroidism of under 2 months' duration. Fresh peripheral blood, roughly 10 ml, was the source of the PBMCs.

The chain links TRBV3-1 to TRBJ2-2; possible D gene TRBD1, 5 bases. The sequence was obtained from a woman in her twenties or thirties with Graves' hyperthyroidism that later progressed to Graves' ophthalmopathy. What was sequenced was blood. The CDR3 nucleotides are TGTGCCAGCAGCCAACCGCCAGGGTCGTTACCGAACACCGGGGAGCTGTTTTTT. This encodes CASSQPPGSLPNTGELFF.